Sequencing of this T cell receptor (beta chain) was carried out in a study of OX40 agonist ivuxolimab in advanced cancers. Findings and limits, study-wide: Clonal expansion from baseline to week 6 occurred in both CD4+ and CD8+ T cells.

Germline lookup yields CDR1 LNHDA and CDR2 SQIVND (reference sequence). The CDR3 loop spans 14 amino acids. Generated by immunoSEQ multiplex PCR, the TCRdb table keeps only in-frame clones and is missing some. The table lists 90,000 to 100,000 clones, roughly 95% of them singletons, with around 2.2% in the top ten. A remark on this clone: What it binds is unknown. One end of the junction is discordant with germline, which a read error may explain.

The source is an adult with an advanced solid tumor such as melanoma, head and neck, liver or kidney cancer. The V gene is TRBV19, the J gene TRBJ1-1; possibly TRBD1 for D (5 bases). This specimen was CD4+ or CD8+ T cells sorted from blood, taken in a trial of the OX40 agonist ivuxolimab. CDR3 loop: CASSITLPGPGWLF. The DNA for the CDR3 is TGTGCCAGTAGTATCACCCTACCGGGCCCAGGGTGGCTCTTT.